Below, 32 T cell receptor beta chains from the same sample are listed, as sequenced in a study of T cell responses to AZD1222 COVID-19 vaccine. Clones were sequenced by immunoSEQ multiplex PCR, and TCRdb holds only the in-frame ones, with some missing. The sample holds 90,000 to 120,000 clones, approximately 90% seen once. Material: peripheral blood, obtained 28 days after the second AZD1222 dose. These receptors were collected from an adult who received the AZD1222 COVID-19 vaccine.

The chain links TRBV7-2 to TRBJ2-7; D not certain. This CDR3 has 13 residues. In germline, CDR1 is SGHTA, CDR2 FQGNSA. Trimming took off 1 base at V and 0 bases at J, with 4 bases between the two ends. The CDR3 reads CASSLVSSYEQYF. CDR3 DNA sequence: TGTGCCAGCAGCTTAGTCTCCTCCTACGAGCAGTACTTC.

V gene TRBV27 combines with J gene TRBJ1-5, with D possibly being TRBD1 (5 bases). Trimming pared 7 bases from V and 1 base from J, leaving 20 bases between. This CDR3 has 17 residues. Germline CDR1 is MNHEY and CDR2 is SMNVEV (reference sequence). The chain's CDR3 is CASTPAGGQGSNQPQHF. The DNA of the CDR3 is TGTGCCAGCACCCCTGCAGGAGGGCAGGGAAGCAATCAGCCCCAGCATTTT.

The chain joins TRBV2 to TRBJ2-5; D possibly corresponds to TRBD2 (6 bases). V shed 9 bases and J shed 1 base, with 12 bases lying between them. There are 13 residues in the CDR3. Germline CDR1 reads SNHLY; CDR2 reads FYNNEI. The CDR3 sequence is CASCGTLQETQYF. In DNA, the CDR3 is TGTGCCAGTTGCGGGACCCTCCAAGAGACCCAGTACTTC.

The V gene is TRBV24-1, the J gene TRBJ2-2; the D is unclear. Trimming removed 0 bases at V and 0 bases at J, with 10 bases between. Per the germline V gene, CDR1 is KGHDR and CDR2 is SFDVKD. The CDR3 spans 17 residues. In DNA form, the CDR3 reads TGTGCCACCAGTGATTTGCCGAAGGCCGCGAACACCGGGGAGCTGTTTTTT. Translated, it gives CATSDLPKAANTGELFF.

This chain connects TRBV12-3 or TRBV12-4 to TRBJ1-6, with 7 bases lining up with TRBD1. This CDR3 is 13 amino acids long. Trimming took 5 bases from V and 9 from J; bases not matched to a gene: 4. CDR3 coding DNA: TGTGCCAGCAGTGGGGACAGCTCTTCACCCCTCCACTTT. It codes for CASSGDSSSPLHF.

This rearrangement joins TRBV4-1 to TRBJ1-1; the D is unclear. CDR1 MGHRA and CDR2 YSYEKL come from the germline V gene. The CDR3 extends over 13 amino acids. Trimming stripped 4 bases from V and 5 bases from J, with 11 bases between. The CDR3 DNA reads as TGCGCCAGCAGCCCATTGAGAAAGACTGAAGCTTTCTTT. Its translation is CASSPLRKTEAFF.

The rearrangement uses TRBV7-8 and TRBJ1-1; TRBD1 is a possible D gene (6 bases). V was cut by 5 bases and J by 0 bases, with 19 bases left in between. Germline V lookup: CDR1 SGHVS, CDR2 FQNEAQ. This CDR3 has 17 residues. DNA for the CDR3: TGTGCCAGCAGCCAAGAGGGGGGTTACTCCATGAACACTGAAGCTTTCTTT. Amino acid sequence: CASSQEGGYSMNTEAFF.

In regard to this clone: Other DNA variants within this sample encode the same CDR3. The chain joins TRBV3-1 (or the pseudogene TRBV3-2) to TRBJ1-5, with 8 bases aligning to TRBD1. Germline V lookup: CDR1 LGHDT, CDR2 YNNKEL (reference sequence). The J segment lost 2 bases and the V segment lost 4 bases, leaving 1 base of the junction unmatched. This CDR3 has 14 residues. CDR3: CASSPTGGNQPQHF. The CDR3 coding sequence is TGTGCCAGCAGCCCGACAGGGGGCAATCAGCCCCAGCATTTT.

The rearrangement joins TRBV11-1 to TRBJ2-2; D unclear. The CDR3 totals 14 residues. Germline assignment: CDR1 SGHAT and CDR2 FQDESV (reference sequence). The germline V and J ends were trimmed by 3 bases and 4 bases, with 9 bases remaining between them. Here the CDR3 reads CASSLVGGTGELFF. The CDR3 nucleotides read TGTGCCAGCAGCTTGGTAGGCGGCACCGGGGAGCTGTTTTTT.

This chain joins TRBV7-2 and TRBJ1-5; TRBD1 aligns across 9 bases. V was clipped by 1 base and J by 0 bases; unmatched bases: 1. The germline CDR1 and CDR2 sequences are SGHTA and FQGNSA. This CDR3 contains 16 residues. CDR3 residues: CASSLVTGGSNQPQHF. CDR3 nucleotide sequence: TGTGCCAGCAGCTTAGTGACAGGGGGTAGCAATCAGCCCCAGCATTTT.

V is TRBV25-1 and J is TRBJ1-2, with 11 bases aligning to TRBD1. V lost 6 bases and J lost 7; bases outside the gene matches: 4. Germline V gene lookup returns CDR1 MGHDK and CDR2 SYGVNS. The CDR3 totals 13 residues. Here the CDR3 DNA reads TGTGCCAGCAGGGGACAGGGGGGAGGTGGCTACACCTTC. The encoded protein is CASRGQGGGGYTF.

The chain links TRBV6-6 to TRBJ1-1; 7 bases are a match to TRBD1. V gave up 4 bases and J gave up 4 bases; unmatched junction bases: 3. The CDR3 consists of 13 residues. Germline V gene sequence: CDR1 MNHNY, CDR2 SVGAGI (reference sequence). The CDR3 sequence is CASSWTGGTEAFF. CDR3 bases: TGTGCCAGCAGTTGGACAGGCGGCACTGAAGCTTTCTTT.

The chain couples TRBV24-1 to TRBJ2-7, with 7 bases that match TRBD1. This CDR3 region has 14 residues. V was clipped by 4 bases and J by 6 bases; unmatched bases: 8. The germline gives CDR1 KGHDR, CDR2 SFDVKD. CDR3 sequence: CATSDPDRLGEQYF. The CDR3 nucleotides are TGTGCCACCAGTGACCCGGACAGGTTGGGCGAGCAGTACTTC.

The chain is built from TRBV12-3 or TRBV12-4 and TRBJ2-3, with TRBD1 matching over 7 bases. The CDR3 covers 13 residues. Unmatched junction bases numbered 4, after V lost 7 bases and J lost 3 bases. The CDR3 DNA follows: TGTGCCAGCAATGACAGGGAGACAGATACGCAGTATTTT. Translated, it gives CASNDRETDTQYF.

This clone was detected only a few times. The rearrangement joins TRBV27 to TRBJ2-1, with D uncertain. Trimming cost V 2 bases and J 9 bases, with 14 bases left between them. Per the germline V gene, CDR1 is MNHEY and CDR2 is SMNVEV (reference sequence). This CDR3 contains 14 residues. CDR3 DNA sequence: TGTGCCAGCAGTTTAGTCCCAGCACTTGCTGAGCAGTTCTTC. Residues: CASSLVPALAEQFF.

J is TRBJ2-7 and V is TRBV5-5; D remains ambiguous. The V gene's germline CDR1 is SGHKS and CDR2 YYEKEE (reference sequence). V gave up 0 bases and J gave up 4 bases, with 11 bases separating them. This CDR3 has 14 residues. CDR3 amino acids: CASSLVGRSYEQYF. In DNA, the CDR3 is TGTGCCAGCAGCTTGGTAGGTAGATCGTACGAGCAGTACTTC.

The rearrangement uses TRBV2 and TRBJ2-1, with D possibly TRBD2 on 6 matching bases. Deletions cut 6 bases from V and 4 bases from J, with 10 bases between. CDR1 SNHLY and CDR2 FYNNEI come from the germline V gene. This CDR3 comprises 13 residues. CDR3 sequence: CASRVGLYNEQFF. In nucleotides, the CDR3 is TGTGCCAGCAGAGTAGGACTATACAATGAGCAGTTCTTC.

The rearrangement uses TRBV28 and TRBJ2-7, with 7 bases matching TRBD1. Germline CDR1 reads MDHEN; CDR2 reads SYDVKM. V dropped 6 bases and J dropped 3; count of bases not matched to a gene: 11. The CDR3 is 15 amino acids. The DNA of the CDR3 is TGTGCCAGCAGACCCTGGGACAGAAGGGACTACGAGCAGTACTTC. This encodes CASRPWDRRDYEQYF.

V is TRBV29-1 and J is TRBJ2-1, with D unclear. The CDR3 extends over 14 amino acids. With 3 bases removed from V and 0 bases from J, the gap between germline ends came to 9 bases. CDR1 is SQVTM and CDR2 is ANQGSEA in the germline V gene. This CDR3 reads CSVDMGSSYNEQFF. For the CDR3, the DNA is TGCAGCGTTGATATGGGTAGCTCCTACAATGAGCAGTTCTTC.

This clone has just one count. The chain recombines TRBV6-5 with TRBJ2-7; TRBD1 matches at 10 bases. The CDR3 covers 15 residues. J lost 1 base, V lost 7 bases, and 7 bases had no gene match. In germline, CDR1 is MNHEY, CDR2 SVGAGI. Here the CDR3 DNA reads TGTGCCAGCACCCAGAGACAGGGGGCTTCCTACGAGCAGTACTTC. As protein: CASTQRQGASYEQYF.

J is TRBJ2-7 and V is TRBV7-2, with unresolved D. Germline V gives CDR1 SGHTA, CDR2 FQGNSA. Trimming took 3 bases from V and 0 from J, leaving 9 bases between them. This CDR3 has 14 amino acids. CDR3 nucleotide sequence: TGTGCCAGCAGCTTGGAACGGAGCTCCTACGAGCAGTACTTC. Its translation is CASSLERSSYEQYF.

CDR3 DNA sequence: TGCGCCAGCAGCCAAGATTATAGTGGGACTAGCGGGAGCGCCTACGAGCAGTACTTC. It translates to CASSQDYSGTSGSAYEQYF. The chain employs TRBV4-3 and TRBJ2-7, with 14 bases matching TRBD2. Per the germline V gene, CDR1 is LGHNA and CDR2 is YSLEER. V lost 0 bases to trimming and J lost 2 bases; unmatched junction nucleotides: 9. The CDR3 covers 19 residues.

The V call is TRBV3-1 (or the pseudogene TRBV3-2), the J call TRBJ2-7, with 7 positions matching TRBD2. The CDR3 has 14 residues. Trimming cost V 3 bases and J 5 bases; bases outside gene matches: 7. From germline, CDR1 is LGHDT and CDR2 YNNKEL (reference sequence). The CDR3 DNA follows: TGTGCCAGCAGCCACTTGATGGGGGGGAACGAGCAGTACTTC. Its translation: CASSHLMGGNEQYF.

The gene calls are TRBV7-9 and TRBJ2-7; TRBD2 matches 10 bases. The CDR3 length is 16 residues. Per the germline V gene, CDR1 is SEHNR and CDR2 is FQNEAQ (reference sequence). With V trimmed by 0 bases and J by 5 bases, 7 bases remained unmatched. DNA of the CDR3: TGTGCCAGCAGCTTAGCGCTCGGGCTAGCGGGAGACGAGCAGTACTTC. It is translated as CASSLALGLAGDEQYF. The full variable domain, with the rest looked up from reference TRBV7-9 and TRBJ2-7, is DTGVSQNPRHKITKRGQNVTFRCDPISEHNRLYWYRQTLGQGPEFLTYFQNEAQLEKSRLLSDRFSAERPKGSFSTLEIQRTEQGDSAMYLCASSLALGLAGDEQYFGPGTRLTVT.

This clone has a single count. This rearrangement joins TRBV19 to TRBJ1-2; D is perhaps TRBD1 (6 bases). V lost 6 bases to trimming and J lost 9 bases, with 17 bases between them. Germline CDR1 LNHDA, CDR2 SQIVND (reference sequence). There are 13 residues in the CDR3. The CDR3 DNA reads TGTGCCAGTAGAAGGGACACCTCAACTAGCTACACCTTC. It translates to CASRRDTSTSYTF.

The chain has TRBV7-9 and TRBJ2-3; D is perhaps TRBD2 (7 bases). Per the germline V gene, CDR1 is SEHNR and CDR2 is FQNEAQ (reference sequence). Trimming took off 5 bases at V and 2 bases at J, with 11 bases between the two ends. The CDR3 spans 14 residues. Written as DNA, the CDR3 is TGTGCCAGCAGCCAGCGGGACACCACAGATACGCAGTATTTT. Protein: CASSQRDTTDTQYF.

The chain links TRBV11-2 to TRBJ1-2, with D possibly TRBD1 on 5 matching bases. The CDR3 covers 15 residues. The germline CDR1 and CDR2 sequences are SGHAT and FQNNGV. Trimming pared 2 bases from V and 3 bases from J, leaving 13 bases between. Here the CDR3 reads CASSLPDGGDYGYTF. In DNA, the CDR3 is TGTGCCAGCAGCTTACCCGACGGGGGAGACTATGGCTACACCTTC.

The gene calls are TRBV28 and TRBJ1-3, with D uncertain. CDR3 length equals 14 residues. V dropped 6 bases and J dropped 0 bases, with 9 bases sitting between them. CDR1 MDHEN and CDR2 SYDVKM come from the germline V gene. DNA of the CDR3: TGTGCCAGCAGGTTCCCCAACTCTGGAAACACCATATATTTT. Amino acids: CASRFPNSGNTIYF.

The CDR3 DNA reads TGTGCCGGAGCGCGAACCCCTGGGGCCAACGTCCTGACTTTC. Translation: CAGARTPGANVLTF. J is TRBJ2-6 and V is TRBV30; D unclear. The CDR3 spans 14 residues. Trimming left V 8 bases short and J 2 bases short, with 13 bases between. Per germline, CDR1 GTSNPN and CDR2 SVGIG (reference sequence).

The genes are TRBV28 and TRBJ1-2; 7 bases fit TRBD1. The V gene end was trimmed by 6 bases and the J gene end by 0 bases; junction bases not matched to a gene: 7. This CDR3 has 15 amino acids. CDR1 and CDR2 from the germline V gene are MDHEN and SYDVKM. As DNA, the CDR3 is TGTGCCAGCAGCACGACCGGGACAGCTAACTATGGCTACACCTTC. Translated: CASSTTGTANYGYTF.

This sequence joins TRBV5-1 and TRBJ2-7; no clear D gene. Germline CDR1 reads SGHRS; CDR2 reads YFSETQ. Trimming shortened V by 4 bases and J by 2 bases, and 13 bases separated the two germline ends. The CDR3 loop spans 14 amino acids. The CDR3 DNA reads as TGCGCCAGCAGCGGCCCGCCCCAGCCCTACGAGCAGTACTTC. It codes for CASSGPPQPYEQYF.

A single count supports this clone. The CDR3 is CASSPDSRTGELFF. CDR3 coding DNA: TGCGCCAGCAGCCCGGACAGTCGCACCGGGGAGCTGTTTTTT. V gene TRBV5-1 combines with J gene TRBJ2-2; D may be TRBD1 (6 bases). V shed 4 bases and J shed 4 bases, with 11 bases lying between them. This CDR3 is 14 amino acids long. From germline, CDR1 is SGHRS and CDR2 YFSETQ.